The next 11 T cell receptor beta chains were all read from a single sample in a study of CD8 T cells in ankylosing spondylitis. The study's findings and limits: For ankylosing spondylitis blood, a TCR beta motif of seven to nine highly homologous variants appeared characteristic.

These receptors lack a known antigen. TCRdb reprocessed the 5' RACE reads via MiXCR and lists one record per CDR3 protein. The sample comprises roughly 300,000 distinct CDR3 sequences, 7% to 9% of which are singletons, and 13% to 15% rests with the top ten. Sequenced material: blood, either unsorted or a sorted T cell fraction (not recorded which). The receptors shown here come from a male donor with ankylosing spondylitis.

This CDR3 reads CASSSPAGLYTGELFF. The DNA of the CDR3 is TGTGCCAGCAGCTCCCCGGCGGGATTGTACACCGGGGAGCTGTTTTTT. V and J are TRBV11-3 and TRBJ2-2; possibly TRBD2 for D (6 bases). The V and J ends lost 4 bases and 3 bases respectively, with 15 bases between them. The CDR3 has 16 residues. Germline assignment: CDR1 SGHNT and CDR2 YENEEA.

In this sample, this clonotype turned up a few times. The chain carries TRBV10-3 and TRBJ2-1, with 9 nucleotides matching TRBD1. This CDR3 contains 14 residues. J gave up 8 bases and V 4 bases, and 6 bases lay outside the gene matches. Germline V CDR1 and CDR2: ENHRY, SYGVKD. CDR3 nucleotide sequence: TGTGCCATCAGTGGGGGACAGGGTCTGCATGAGCAGTTCTTC. Translation: CAISGGQGLHEQFF.

As regards this clonotype: This clone may be a read error of a much larger clone one base away. V and J are TRBV12-3 or TRBV12-4 and TRBJ2-1, with D tentatively TRBD1 (6 bases). The CDR3 is made up of 14 amino acids. Written as DNA, the CDR3 is TGTGCCAGCAGTGCTGGACAGAGCTACAATGAGAAGTTCTTC. Translation: CASSAGQSYNEKFF.

V gene TRBV28 combines with J gene TRBJ2-1; 11 bases fit TRBD2. J gave up 3 bases and V 6 bases, and 7 bases lay outside the gene matches. From germline, CDR1 is MDHEN and CDR2 SYDVKM. This CDR3 spans 16 amino acids. As DNA, the CDR3 is TGTGCCAGCAGGGGGGGACTAGCGGCACTCTACAATGAGCAGTTCTTC. Amino acid sequence: CASRGGLAALYNEQFF.

This clonotype has only a few counts. V is TRBV12-3 or TRBV12-4 and J is TRBJ2-3; 8 positions agree with TRBD2. The length of the CDR3 is 15 residues. V was clipped by 3 bases and J by 0 bases; unmatched bases: 2. CDR3: CASSFGGESTDTQYF. DNA for the CDR3: TGTGCCAGCAGTTTCGGGGGGGAAAGCACAGATACGCAGTATTTT.

This clonotype was found a few times. V gene TRBV7-9 combines with J gene TRBJ1-1, with a tentative D call TRBD1 (5 bases). Germline V gives CDR1 SEHNR, CDR2 FQNEAQ (reference sequence). V was trimmed by 1 base and J by 1 base, leaving 16 bases between them. The CDR3 contains 17 residues. CDR3 nucleotide sequence: TGTGCCAGCAGCTTAGTTGCCGGGGGGATCACGAACACTGAAGCTTTCTTT. Its translation is CASSLVAGGITNTEAFF.

In this sample, this clonotype turned up a few times. V and J are TRBV6-2 or TRBV6-3 and TRBJ2-1; 13 nucleotides agree with TRBD2. V shed 5 bases and J 10 bases; nucleotides not matched to a gene: 2. The CDR3 contains 13 residues. In germline, CDR1 is MNHEY, CDR2 SVGEGT. The CDR3 protein is CASSRGLAGEQFF. As DNA, the CDR3 is TGTGCCAGCAGTAGGGGACTAGCGGGGGAGCAGTTCTTC.

The chain is built from TRBV4-1 and TRBJ2-3; D is unresolved. The CDR3 consists of 16 residues. V was pared by 4 bases and J by 0 bases, with 14 bases between. Germline CDR1 is MGHRA and CDR2 is YSYEKL. CDR3 coding DNA: TGCGCCAGCAGCCCCGTCCTTGTATCTAGCACAGATACGCAGTATTTT. Amino acids: CASSPVLVSSTDTQYF.

The chain couples TRBV5-1 to TRBJ2-7; 9 nucleotides match TRBD1. This CDR3 spans 15 amino acids. Trimming cost V 4 bases and J 0 bases; bases outside gene matches: 5. The germline V gene has CDR1 SGHRS and CDR2 YFSETQ. CDR3 nucleotides: TGCGCCAGCAGCGCCACAGGGGGCAGCTCCTACGAGCAGTACTTC. Amino acids: CASSATGGSSYEQYF.

In its sample, this clonotype was seen many times. V usage is TRBV5-1 and J usage is TRBJ2-2, with TRBD1 matching 10 bases. Germline V gene data show CDR1 as SGHRS and CDR2 as YFSETQ. The ends lost 4 bases at V and 5 bases at J; junction bases unmatched: 8. The CDR3 is 16 amino acids. The CDR3 is CASSLRDRGETGELFF. The CDR3 DNA is TGCGCCAGCAGCCTCCGGGACAGGGGCGAAACCGGGGAGCTGTTTTTT.

The chain uses TRBV24-1 and TRBJ2-7, with TRBD1 matching 12 bases. Germline assignment: CDR1 KGHDR and CDR2 SFDVKD. The V segment lost 12 bases and the J segment 6 bases; nucleotides outside the gene matches: 11. This CDR3 is 14 amino acids long. CDR3 DNA: TGTGCCGTCGATCCCGGGACAGGGGGCCGCGAGCAGTACTTC. Its translation is CAVDPGTGGREQYF.